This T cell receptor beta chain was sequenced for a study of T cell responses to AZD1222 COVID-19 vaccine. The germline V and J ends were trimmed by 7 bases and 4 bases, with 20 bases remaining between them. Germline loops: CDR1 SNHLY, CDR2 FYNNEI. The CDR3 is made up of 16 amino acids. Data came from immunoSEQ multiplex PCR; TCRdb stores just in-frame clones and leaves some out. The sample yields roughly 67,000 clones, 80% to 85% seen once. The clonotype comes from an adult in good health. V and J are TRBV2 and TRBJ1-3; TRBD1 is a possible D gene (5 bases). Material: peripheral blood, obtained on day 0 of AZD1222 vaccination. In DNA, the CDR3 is TGTGCCAGCACCGAGCAGGGCCTCCTCTCCGGAAACACCATATATTTT. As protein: CASTEQGLLSGNTIYF. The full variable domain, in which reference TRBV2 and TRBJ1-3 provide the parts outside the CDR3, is EPEVTQTPSHQVTQMGQEVILRCVPISNHLYFYWYRQILGQKVEFLVSFYNNEISEKSEIFDDQFSVERPDGSNFTLKIRSTKLEDSAMYFCASTEQGLLSGNTIYFGEGSWLTVV.